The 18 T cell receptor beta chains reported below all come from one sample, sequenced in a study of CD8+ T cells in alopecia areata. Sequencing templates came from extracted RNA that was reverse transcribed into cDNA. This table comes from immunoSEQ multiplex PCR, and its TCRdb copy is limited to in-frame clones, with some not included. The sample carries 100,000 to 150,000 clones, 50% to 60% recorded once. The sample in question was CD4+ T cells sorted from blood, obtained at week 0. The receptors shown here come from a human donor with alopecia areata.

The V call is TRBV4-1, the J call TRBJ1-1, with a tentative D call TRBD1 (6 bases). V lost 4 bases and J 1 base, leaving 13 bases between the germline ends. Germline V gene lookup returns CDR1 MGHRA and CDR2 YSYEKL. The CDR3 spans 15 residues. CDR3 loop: CASSRHREENTEAFF. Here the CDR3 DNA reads TGCGCCAGCAGCCGACACAGGGAGGAGAACACTGAAGCTTTCTTT.

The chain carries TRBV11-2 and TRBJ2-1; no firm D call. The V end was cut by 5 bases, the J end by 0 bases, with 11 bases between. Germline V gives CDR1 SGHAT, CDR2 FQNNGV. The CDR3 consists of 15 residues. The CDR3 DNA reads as TGTGCCAGCAGCCTTACCCAGAGCTCCTACAATGAGCAGTTCTTC. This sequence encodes CASSLTQSSYNEQFF. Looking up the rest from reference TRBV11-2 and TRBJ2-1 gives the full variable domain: EAGVAQSPRYKIIEKRQSVAFWCNPISGHATLYWYQQILGQGPKLLIQFQNNGVVDDSQLPKDRFSAERLKGVDSTLKIQPAKLEDSAVYLCASSLTQSSYNEQFFGPGTRLTVL.

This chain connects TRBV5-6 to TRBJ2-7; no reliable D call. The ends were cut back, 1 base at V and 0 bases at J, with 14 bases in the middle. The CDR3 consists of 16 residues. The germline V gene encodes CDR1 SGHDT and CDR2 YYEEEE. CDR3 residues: CASSLYSLMDSYEQYF. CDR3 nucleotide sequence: TGTGCCAGCAGCTTGTACAGCTTAATGGACTCCTACGAGCAGTACTTC.

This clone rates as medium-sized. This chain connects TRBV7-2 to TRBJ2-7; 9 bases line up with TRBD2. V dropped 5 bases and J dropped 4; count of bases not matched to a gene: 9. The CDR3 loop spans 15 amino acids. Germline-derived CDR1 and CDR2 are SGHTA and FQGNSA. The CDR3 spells CASSPRGGGVYEQYF. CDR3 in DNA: TGTGCCAGCAGCCCCCGCGGCGGGGGGGTTTACGAGCAGTACTTC.

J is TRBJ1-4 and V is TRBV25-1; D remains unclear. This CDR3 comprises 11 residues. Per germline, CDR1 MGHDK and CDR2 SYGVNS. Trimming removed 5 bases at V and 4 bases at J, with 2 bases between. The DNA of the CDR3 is TGTGCCAGCAGTTATAATGAAAAACTGTTTTTT. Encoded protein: CASSYNEKLFF.

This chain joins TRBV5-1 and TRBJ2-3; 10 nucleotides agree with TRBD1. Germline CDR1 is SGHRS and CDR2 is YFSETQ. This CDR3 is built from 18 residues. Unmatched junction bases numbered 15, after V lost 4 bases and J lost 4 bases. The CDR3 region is CASSAMGQGRKGSDTQYF. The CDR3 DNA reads TGCGCCAGCAGCGCCATGGGACAGGGGCGTAAGGGGTCAGATACGCAGTATTTT. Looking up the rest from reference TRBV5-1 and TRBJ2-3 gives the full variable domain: KAGVTQTPRYLIKTRGQQVTLSCSPISGHRSVSWYQQTPGQGLQFLFEYFSETQRNKGNFPGRFSGRQFSNSRSEMNVSTLELGDSALYLCASSAMGQGRKGSDTQYFGPGTRLTVL.

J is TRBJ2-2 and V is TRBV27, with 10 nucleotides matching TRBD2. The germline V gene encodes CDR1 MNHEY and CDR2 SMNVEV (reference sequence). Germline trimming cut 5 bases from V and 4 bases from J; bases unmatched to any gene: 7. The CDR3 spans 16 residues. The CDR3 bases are TGTGCCAGCAGTCCCTCTAGCGGGAGCTTCACCGGGGAGCTGTTTTTT. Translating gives CASSPSSGSFTGELFF.

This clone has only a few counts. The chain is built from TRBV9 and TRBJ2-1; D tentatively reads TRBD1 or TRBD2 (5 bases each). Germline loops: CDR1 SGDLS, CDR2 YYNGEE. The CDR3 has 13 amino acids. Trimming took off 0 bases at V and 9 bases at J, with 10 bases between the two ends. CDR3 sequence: CASSVGPGPEQFF. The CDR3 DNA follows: TGTGCCAGCAGCGTAGGACCGGGACCTGAGCAGTTCTTC.

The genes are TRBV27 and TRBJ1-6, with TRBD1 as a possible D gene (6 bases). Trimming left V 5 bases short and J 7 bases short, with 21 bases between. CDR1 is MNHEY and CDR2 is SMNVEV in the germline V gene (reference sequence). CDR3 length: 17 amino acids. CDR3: CASSRSQGPTQNSPLHF. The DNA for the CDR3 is TGTGCCAGCAGTCGATCTCAGGGGCCCACCCAGAATTCACCCCTCCACTTT.

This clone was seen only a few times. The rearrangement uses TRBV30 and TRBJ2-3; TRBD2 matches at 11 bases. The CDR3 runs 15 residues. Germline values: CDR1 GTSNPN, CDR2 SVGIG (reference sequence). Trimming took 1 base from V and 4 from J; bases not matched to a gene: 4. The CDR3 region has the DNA TGTGCCTGGAGTGAACTAGCGGGAGACGCAGATACGCAGTATTTT. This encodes CAWSELAGDADTQYF. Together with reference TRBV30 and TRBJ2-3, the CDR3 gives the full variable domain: SQTIHQWPATLVQPVGSPLSLECTVEGTSNPNLYWYRQAAGRGLQLLFYSVGIGQISSEVPQNLSASRPQDRQFILSSKKLLLSDSGFYLCAWSELAGDADTQYFGPGTRLTVL.

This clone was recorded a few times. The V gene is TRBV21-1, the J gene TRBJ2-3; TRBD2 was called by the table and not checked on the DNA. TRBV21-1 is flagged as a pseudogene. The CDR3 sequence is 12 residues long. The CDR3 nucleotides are TGTGCCAGCATTGGACTTGACGGTACGCAGTATTTT. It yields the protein CASIGLDGTQYF.

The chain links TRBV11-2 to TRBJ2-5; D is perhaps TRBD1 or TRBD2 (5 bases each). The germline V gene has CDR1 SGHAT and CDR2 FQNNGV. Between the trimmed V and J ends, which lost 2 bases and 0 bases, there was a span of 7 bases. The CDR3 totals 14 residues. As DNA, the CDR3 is TGTGCCAGCAGCTTAAGGGGACACCAAGAGACCCAGTACTTC. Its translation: CASSLRGHQETQYF.

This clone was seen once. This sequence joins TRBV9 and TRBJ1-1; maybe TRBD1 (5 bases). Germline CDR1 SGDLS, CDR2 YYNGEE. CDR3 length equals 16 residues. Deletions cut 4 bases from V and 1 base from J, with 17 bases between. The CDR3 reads CASSSQGHFSNTEAFF. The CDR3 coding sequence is TGTGCCAGCAGCTCCCAGGGCCATTTTTCGAACACTGAAGCTTTCTTT.

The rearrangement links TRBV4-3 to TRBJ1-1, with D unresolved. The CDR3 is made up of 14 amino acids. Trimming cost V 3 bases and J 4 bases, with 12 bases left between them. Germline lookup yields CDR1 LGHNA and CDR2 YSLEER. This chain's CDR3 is CASSQVPKSTEAFF. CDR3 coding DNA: TGCGCCAGCAGCCAGGTCCCGAAGAGCACTGAAGCTTTCTTT.

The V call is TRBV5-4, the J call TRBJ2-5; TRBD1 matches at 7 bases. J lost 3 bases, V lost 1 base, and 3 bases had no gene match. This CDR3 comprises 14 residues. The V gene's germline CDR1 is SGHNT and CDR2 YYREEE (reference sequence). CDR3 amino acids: CASSLSGTEETQYF. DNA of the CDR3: TGTGCCAGCAGCTTGTCTGGGACAGAAGAGACCCAGTACTTC.

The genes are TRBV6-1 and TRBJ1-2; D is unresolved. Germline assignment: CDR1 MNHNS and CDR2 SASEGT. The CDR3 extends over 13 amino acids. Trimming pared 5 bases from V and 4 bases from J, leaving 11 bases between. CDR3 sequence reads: CASSSVGSYGYTF. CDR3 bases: TGTGCCAGCAGTTCGGTGGGAAGCTATGGCTACACCTTC.

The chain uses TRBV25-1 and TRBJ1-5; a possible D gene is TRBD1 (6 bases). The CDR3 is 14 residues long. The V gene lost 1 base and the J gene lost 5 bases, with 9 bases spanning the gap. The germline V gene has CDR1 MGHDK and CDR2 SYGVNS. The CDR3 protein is CASSESNRDQPQHF. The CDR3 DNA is TGTGCCAGCAGTGAATCGAACAGGGATCAGCCCCAGCATTTT.

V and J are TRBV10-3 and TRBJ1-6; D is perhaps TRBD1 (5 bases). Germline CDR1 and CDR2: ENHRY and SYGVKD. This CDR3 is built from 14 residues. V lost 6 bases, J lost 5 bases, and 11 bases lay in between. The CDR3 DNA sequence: TGTGCCATCAGACGGGGACGGAATAATTCACCCCTCCACTTT. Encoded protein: CAIRRGRNNSPLHF.